This T cell receptor (beta chain) was recovered during a study of cytomegalovirus exposure and HLA in healthy donors. The PCR had 60 Vbeta and 13 Jbeta primers. Produced via immunoSEQ multiplex PCR; TCRdb's table is partial and in-frame only. The data hold about 130,000 clones, with 65% to 85% observed a single time. This clone has more than one count but fewer than ten. Its antigen is not known. J gave up 6 bases and V 3 bases, and 15 bases lay outside the gene matches. Looked up from germline, CDR1 is ENHRY and CDR2 is SYGVKD. CDR3 length equals 17 residues. Study findings and constraints: For most TCR beta V segments, an earlier analysis put the productive rate at about 87% or about 30% of the time. In a later analysis, common viral pathogens appeared linked to several of the most significant clusters.

The source is a man between 50 and 59 years old in good health and CMV-seronegative. The chain has TRBV10-3 and TRBJ2-5, with 8 bases identical to TRBD2. The sample consisted of PBMCs. CDR3 sequence (DNA): TGTGCCATCAGTGATGGTGCTAGCGGGTCCCACCGACAGACCCAGTACTTC. This sequence encodes CAISDGASGSHRQTQYF.